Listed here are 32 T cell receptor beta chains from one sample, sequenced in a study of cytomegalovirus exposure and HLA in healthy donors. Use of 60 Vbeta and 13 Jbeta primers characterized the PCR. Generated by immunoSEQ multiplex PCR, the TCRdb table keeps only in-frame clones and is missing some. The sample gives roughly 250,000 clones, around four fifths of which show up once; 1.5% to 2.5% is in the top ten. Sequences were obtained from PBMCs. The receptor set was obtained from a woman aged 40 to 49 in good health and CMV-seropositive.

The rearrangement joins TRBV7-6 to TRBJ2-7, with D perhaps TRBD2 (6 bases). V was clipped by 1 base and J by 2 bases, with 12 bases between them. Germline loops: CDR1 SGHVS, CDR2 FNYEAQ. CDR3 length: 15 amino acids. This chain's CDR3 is CASSLGPSATYEQYF. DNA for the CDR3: TGTGCCAGCAGCTTAGGCCCTAGCGCGACCTACGAGCAGTACTTC. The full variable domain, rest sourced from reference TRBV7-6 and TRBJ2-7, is GAGVSQSPRYKVTKRGQDVALRCDPISGHVSLYWYRQALGQGPEFLTYFNYEAQQDKSGLPNDRFSAERPEGSISTLTIQRTEQRDSAMYRCASSLGPSATYEQYFGPGTRLTVT.

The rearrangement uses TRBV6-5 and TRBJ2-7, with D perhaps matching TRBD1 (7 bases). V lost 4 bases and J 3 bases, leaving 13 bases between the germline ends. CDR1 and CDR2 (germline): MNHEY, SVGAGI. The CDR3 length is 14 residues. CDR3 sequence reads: CASSLNRGGYEQYF. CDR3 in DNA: TGTGCCAGCAGTTTAAACAGGGGAGGCTACGAGCAGTACTTC.

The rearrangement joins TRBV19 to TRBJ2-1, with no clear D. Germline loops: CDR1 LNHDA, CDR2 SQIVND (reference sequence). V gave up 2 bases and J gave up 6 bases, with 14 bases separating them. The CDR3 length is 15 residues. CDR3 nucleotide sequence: TGTGCCAGTAGTATAACCAGCGTTAGGAGCAATGAGCAGTTCTTC. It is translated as CASSITSVRSNEQFF.

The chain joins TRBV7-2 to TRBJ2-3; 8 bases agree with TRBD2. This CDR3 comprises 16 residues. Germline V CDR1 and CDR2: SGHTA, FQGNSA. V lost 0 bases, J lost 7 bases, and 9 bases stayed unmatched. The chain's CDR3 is CASSLALGLVKYTQYF. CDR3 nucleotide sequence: TGTGCCAGCAGCTTAGCTCTGGGACTAGTAAAATATACGCAGTATTTT.

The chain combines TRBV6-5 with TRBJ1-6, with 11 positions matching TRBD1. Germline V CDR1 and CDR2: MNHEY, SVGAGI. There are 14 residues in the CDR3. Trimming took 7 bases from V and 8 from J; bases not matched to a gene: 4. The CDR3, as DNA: TGTGCCAGCAAGACGGGACAGGGGGATTCACCCCTCCACTTT. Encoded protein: CASKTGQGDSPLHF.

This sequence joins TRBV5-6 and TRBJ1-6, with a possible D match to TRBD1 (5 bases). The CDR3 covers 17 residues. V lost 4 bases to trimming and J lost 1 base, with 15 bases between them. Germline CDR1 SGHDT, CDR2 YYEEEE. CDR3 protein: CASSRITGSSYNSPLHF. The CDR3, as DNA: TGTGCCAGCAGCCGAATCACAGGTAGTTCCTATAATTCACCCCTCCACTTT.

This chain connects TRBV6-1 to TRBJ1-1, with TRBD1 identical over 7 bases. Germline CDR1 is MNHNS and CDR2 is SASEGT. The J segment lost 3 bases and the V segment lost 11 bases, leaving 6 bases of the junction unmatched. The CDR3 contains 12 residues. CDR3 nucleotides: TGTGCCGTTAGCGGGACAGACACTGAAGCTTTCTTT. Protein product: CAVSGTDTEAFF.

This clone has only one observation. CDR3 amino acids: CASSPWTSSTQYF. In DNA, the CDR3 is TGTGCCAGCAGTCCCTGGACTAGTTCAACGCAGTATTTT. This chain connects TRBV6-5 to TRBJ2-3, with 7 nucleotides matching TRBD2. J lost 9 bases, V lost 5 bases, and 8 bases had no gene match. The CDR3 is made up of 13 amino acids. Germline CDR1 is MNHEY and CDR2 is SVGAGI.

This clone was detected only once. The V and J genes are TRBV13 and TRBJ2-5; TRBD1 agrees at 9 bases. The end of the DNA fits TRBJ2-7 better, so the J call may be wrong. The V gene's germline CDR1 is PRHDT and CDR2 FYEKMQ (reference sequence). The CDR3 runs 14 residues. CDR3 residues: CASSNRDRAAEQYF. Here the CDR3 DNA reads TGTGCCAGCAGCAACCGGGACAGGGCAGCCGAGCAGTACTTC.

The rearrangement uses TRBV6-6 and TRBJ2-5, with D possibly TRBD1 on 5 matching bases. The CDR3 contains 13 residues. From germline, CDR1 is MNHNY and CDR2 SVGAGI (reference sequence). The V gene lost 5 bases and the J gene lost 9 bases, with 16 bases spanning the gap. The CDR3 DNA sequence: TGTGCCAGCAGTCTCCTTGGGGCAGAATCCCAGTACTTC. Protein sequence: CASSLLGAESQYF.

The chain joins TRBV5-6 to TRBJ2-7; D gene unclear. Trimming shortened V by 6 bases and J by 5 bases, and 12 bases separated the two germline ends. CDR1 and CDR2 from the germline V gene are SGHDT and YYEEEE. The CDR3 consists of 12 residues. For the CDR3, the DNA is TGTGCCAGCACCCTATATAACCACGAGCAGTACTTC. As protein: CASTLYNHEQYF.

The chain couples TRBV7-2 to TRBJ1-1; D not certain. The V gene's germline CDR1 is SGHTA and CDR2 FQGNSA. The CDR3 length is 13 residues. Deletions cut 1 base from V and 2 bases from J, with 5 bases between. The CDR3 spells CASSLGHNTEAFF. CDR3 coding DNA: TGTGCCAGCAGCTTAGGACACAACACTGAAGCTTTCTTT.

The DNA for the CDR3 is TGTGCCTGGAGTACAGGGAGCTACAATGAGCAGTTCTTC. Its translation: CAWSTGSYNEQFF. The chain employs TRBV30 and TRBJ2-1, with a weak D call TRBD1 (6 bases). The CDR3 sequence is 13 residues long. The ends were cut back, 2 bases at V and 3 bases at J, with 8 bases in the middle. Germline CDR1 GTSNPN, CDR2 SVGIG (reference sequence).

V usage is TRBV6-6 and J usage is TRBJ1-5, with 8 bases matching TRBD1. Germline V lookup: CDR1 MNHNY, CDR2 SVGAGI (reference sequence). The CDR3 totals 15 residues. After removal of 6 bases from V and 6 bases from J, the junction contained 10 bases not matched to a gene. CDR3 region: CASRTGTGGSQPQHF. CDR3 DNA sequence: TGTGCCAGCAGGACCGGGACAGGAGGGTCTCAGCCCCAGCATTTT.

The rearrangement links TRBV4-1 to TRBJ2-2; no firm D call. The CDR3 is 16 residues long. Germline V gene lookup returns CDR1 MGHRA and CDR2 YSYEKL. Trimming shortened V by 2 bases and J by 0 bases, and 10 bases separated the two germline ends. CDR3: CASSQSRNANTGELFF. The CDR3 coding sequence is TGCGCCAGCAGCCAATCGAGGAACGCGAACACCGGGGAGCTGTTTTTT.

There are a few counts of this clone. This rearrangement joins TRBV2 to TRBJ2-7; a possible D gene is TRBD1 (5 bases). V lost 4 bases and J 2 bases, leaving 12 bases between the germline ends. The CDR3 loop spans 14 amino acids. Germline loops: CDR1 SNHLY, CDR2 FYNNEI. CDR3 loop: CASSAVGATYEQYF. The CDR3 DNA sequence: TGTGCCAGCAGTGCAGTAGGGGCAACCTACGAGCAGTACTTC.

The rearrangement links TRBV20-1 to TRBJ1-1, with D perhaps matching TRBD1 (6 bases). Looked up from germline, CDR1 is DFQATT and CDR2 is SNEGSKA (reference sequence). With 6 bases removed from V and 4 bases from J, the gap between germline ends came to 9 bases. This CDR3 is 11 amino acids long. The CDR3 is CSAEGGTEAFF. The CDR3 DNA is TGCAGTGCCGAAGGGGGCACTGAAGCTTTCTTT.

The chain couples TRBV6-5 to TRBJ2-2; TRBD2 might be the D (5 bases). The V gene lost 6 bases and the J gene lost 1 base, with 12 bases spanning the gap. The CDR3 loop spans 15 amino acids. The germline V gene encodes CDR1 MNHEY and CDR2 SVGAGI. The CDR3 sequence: CASRPDTRNTGELFF. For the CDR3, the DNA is TGTGCCAGCAGACCCGATACTAGGAACACCGGGGAGCTGTTTTTT.

The CDR3 is CAISNSHSGTSYNEQFF. CDR3 bases: TGTGCCATCAGCAACTCTCATAGCGGTACCTCCTACAATGAGCAGTTCTTC. The V and J genes are TRBV10-3 and TRBJ2-1; weak D call: TRBD2 (6 bases). The CDR3 is 17 residues long. The germline V gene encodes CDR1 ENHRY and CDR2 SYGVKD. Trimming took off 6 bases at V and 0 bases at J, with 18 bases between the two ends.

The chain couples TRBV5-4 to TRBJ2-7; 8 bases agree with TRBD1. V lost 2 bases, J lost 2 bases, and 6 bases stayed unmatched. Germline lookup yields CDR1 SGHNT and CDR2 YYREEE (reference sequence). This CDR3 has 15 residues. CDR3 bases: TGTGCCAGCAGCTTATTGGGACAGGTTACCTACGAGCAGTACTTC. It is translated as CASSLLGQVTYEQYF.

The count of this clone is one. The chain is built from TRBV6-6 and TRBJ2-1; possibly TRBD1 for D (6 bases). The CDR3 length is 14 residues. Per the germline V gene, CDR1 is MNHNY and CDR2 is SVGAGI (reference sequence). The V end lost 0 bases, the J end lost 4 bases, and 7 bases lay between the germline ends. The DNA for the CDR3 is TGTGCCAGCAGTTACTCAACAGGGTACAATGAGCAGTTCTTC. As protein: CASSYSTGYNEQFF.

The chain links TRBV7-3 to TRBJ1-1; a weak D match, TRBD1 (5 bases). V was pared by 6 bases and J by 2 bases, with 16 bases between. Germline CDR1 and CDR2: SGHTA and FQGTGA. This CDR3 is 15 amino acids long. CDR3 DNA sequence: TGTGCCAGCAGGGAAGGAGGGGAGGTTAACACTGAAGCTTTCTTT. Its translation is CASREGGEVNTEAFF.

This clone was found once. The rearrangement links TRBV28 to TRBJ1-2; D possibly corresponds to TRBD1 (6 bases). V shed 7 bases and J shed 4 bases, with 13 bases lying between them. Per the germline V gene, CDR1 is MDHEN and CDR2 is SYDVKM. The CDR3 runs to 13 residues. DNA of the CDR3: TGTGCCAGCAATCTAGGGGGTCGCTATGGCTACACCTTC. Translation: CASNLGGRYGYTF.

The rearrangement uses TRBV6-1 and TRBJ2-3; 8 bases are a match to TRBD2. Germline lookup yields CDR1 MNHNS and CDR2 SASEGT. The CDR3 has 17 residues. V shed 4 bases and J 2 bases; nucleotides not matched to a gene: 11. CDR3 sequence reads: CASSGNLLADATDTQYF. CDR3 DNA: TGTGCCAGCAGTGGAAACTTACTAGCGGACGCCACAGATACGCAGTATTTT.

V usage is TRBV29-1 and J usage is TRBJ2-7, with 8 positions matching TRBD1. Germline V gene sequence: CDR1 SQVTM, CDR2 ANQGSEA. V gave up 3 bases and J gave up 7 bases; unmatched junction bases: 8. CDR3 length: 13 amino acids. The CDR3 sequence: CSVEGQGAGEQYF. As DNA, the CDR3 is TGCAGCGTTGAGGGCCAGGGGGCGGGTGAGCAGTACTTC.

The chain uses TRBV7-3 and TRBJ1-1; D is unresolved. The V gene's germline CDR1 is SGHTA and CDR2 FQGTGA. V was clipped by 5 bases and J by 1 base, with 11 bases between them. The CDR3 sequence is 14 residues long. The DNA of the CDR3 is TGTGCCAGCAGCGTATCCCACGGGAACACTGAAGCTTTCTTT. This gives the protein CASSVSHGNTEAFF.

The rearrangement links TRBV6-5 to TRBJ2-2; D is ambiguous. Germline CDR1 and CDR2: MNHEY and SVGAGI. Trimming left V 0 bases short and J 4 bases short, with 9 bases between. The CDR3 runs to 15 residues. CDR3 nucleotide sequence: TGTGCCAGCAGTTACTCGGGCACCTTCACCGGGGAGCTGTTTTTT. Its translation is CASSYSGTFTGELFF.

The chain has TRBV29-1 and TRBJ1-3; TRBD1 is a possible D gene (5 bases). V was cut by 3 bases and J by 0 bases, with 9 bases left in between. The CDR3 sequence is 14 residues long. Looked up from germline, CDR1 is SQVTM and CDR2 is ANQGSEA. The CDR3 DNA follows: TGCAGCGTTGACGCAGGGCACTCTGGAAACACCATATATTTT. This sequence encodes CSVDAGHSGNTIYF.

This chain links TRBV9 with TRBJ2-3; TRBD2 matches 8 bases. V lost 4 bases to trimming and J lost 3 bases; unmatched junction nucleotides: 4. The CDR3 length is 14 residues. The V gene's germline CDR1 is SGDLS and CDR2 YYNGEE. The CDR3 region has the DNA TGTGCCAGCAGCCGCGGGGGGTCGACAGATACGCAGTATTTT. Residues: CASSRGGSTDTQYF.

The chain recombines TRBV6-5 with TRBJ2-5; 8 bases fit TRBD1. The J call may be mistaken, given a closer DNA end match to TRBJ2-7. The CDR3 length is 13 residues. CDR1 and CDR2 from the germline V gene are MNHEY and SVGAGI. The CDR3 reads CASSYGTGYEQYF. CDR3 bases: TGTGCCAGCAGTTACGGGACAGGATACGAGCAGTACTTC.

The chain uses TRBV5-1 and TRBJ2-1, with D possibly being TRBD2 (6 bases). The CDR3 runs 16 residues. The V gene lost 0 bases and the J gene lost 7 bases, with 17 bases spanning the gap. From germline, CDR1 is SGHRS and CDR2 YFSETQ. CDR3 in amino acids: CASSLGTSPHLNEQFF. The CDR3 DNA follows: TGCGCCAGCAGCTTGGGAACTAGCCCGCACTTGAATGAGCAGTTCTTC.

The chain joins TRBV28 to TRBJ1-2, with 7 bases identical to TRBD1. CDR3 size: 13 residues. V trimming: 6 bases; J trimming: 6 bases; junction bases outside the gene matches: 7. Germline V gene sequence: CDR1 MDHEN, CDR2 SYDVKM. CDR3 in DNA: TGTGCCAGCAGGGGGACAGCGTTAAATGGCTACACCTTC. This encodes CASRGTALNGYTF.